This entry features one T cell receptor beta chain sequence. The data were taken from a study of blood T cell repertoires in COVID-19. Study-level background: Researchers got acute and convalescent COVID-19 samples from the United States, Italy and Spain. PBMCs, B-cell-depleted T cells, or T cells provided the cDNA or gDNA that made up the material.

The CDR3 has 13 residues. V lost 6 bases to trimming and J lost 8 bases, with 16 bases between them. Study processing details: Reference gene primer amplification gave nucleated cell count estimates. The assay was immunoSEQ multiplex PCR, and TCRdb's table has in-frame clones only and misses some. The V and J calls and the clone size are those of that table, but D and trimming were determined from the DNA. This sample carries about 220,000 clones, about 90% of them seen once, and the ten largest clones take 1.9%. The sequence was collected from a man in his forties with active or convalescent COVID-19. The sequenced sample consisted of peripheral blood. J is TRBJ1-2 and V is TRBV12-3 or TRBV12-4, with D perhaps matching TRBD1 (6 bases). CDR3 nucleotides: TGTGCCAGCAGCCAAAAACAGGGTAAAGGCTACACCTTC. It encodes CASSQKQGKGYTF.